These 8 T cell receptor beta chains were sequenced from one sample in a study of neoadjuvant anti-PD-1 for oral cavity cancer. The data were produced by immunoSEQ multiplex PCR, yet TCRdb's version contains in-frame clones alone and is incomplete. Of approximately 35,000 clones listed, 80% to 90% are singletons. This material consisted of PBMCs, taken before nivolumab (anti-PD-1) treatment. The receptors stem from a person between 40 and 79 years old with oral cavity squamous cell carcinoma.

This clone was counted between two and nine times. The chain combines TRBV27 with TRBJ2-5; the D gene is possibly TRBD2 (6 bases). Germline V gene lookup returns CDR1 MNHEY and CDR2 SMNVEV (reference sequence). Trimming removed 8 bases from V and 1 base from J, with 14 bases in between. This CDR3 is built from 14 residues. CDR3 DNA sequence: TGTGCCAGCCGCGTGGAGGGCCGCCAAGAGACCCAGTACTTC. Its protein product is CASRVEGRQETQYF.

J is TRBJ2-7 and V is TRBV16; no clear D. CDR1 is KGHSY, CDR2 FQNENV, per germline. The CDR3 is 14 residues long. V was clipped by 1 base and J by 7 bases, with 14 bases between them. The CDR3 region has the DNA TGTGCCAGCAGCCAATTTGAGACCCCTGGAGAGCAGTACTTC. It encodes CASSQFETPGEQYF.

The rearrangement joins TRBV7-7 to TRBJ2-5, with TRBD2 matching over 8 bases. Per the germline V gene, CDR1 is SSHAT and CDR2 is FNYEAQ (reference sequence). With 1 base clipped from V and 4 bases from J, the junction kept 8 bases outside the gene matches. This CDR3 contains 16 residues. The CDR3 nucleotides read TGTGCCAGCAGCTTAGTATCCGGGGGGGGAAGAGAGACCCAGTACTTC. Translated: CASSLVSGGGRETQYF.

This sequence joins TRBV5-8 and TRBJ1-5, with D unclear. V was trimmed by 1 base and J by 0 bases, leaving 11 bases between them. Germline CDR1 SGHTS, CDR2 YDEGEE. The CDR3 is 16 residues long. In DNA, the CDR3 is TGTGCCAGCAGCTTGTCAACGGGGTATAGCAATCAGCCCCAGCATTTT. Protein product: CASSLSTGYSNQPQHF.

V and J are TRBV9 and TRBJ2-3, with D perhaps TRBD1 or TRBD2 (5 bases each). Germline CDR1 SGDLS, CDR2 YYNGEE. Trimming cost V 0 bases and J 3 bases, with 11 bases left between them. The CDR3 has 15 residues. Here the CDR3 DNA reads TGTGCCAGCAGCGTAGAATTTGGGGGAACAGATACGCAGTATTTT. Translating it yields CASSVEFGGTDTQYF.

The chain employs TRBV9 and TRBJ1-1, with unresolved D. Trimming took 0 bases from V and 7 from J, leaving 13 bases between them. The CDR3 is 14 residues long. The germline V gene has CDR1 SGDLS and CDR2 YYNGEE. The CDR3 reads CASSVAERGSEAFF. In DNA, the CDR3 is TGTGCCAGCAGCGTAGCTGAGCGGGGTAGTGAAGCTTTCTTT.

This sequence joins TRBV7-2 and TRBJ2-7; D not resolved. V was shortened by 0 bases and J by 6 bases, with 15 bases between the two germline ends. CDR1 SGHTA and CDR2 FQGNSA come from the germline V gene. The CDR3 has 15 amino acids. CDR3 DNA sequence: TGTGCCAGCAGCTTAGCCCCAAAGGTACCCGGCGAGCAGTACTTC. Its protein is CASSLAPKVPGEQYF.

This chain joins TRBV7-2 and TRBJ2-3, with 8 bases fitting TRBD1. The CDR3 consists of 15 residues. J was trimmed by 6 bases and V by 2 bases; bases with no gene match: 7. The germline CDR1 and CDR2 sequences are SGHTA and FQGNSA. CDR3 amino acids: CASSLQAGGWDTQYF. DNA of the CDR3: TGTGCCAGCAGCTTACAGGCAGGGGGCTGGGATACGCAGTATTTT. Variable domain in full (rest from reference TRBV7-2 and TRBJ2-3): GAGVSQSPSNKVTEKGKDVELRCDPISGHTALYWYRQSLGQGLEFLIYFQGNSAPDKSGLPSDRFSAERTGGSVSTLTIQRTQQEDSAVYLCASSLQAGGWDTQYFGPGTRLTVL.